The T cell receptor (beta chain) under discussion was sequenced for a study of T-cell memory formation after mild COVID-19. Study outcomes and limitations: Chiefly within CM and EM were the contracting CD4+ clones; CD8+ ones were within EMRA.

V shed 5 bases, J shed 4 bases, and the junction held 6 bases outside the gene matches. Germline lookup yields CDR1 LNHDA and CDR2 SQIVND (reference sequence). The CDR3 length is 14 residues. In the case of this clonotype: Antigen specificity is unknown.

Constant-segment primers served in 5'RACE that generated TCR alpha and TCR beta cDNA libraries bearing sample barcodes and UMIs. TCRdb called the 5' RACE reads again in MiXCR, with one record for every CDR3 protein. The sample lists 450,000 to 650,000 distinct CDR3 sequences, roughly 18% occurring once. The chain has TRBV19 and TRBJ2-5; 8 nucleotides line up with TRBD1. Sequencing was carried out using PBMCs or a T cell subset sorted from them (not recorded which). This receptor was obtained from an adult woman who had mild COVID-19 (a few samples of this study predate the infection). Cell type and time point are not known. As DNA, the CDR3 is TGTGCCAGTAGTCCATCGACAGGGGCAGAGACCCAGTACTTC. This sequence encodes CASSPSTGAETQYF.